A single sample is the source of the 13 T cell receptor beta chains below, sequenced in a study of shared T cell receptors in the human thymus. Profiling relied on immunoSEQ multiplex PCR, and the TCRdb table lists in-frame clones only, not all of them. The sample lists roughly 560,000 clones, approximately 78% occurring once. These same data were also listed under a study on human thymus T cells.

Sequencing input: thymocytes. The receptors were sampled from a boy under three years old with a congenital heart defect.

This clone has more than one count but fewer than ten. The V gene is TRBV30, the J gene TRBJ1-2; TRBD1 matches at 9 bases. The trim removed 4 bases at V and 6 bases at J, leaving 6 bases unmatched. The germline CDR1 and CDR2 sequences are GTSNPN and SVGIG (reference sequence). The CDR3 contains 13 residues. CDR3 DNA sequence: TGTGCCTGGACTCTACAGGGGGCGGATGGCTACACCTTC. Amino acid sequence: CAWTLQGADGYTF.

The rearrangement uses TRBV7-9 and TRBJ2-1; maybe TRBD2 (6 bases). There are 18 residues in the CDR3. Per the germline V gene, CDR1 is SEHNR and CDR2 is FQNEAQ (reference sequence). V lost 1 base and J lost 3, with 19 bases in between. The CDR3 DNA sequence: TGTGCCAGCAGCTTAGGTCAGGGCGGGAACGGGATCTACAATGAGCAGTTCTTC. Translated: CASSLGQGGNGIYNEQFF.

Only one count was recorded for this clone. The rearrangement joins TRBV5-4 to TRBJ2-4, with TRBD1 identical over 8 bases. The V gene's germline CDR1 is SGHNT and CDR2 YYREEE (reference sequence). J lost 3 bases, V lost 3 bases, and 14 bases had no gene match. The CDR3 sequence is 18 residues long. CDR3 DNA: TGTGCCAGCAGCTCATCAAGACGGACAGGGCTGAGCAAAAACATTCAGTACTTC. Amino acid sequence: CASSSSRRTGLSKNIQYF.

This clone was detected only once. The gene calls are TRBV11-3 and TRBJ1-2; 12 bases align to TRBD1. CDR3 size: 15 residues. J lost 8 bases, V lost 5 bases, and 9 bases had no gene match. Germline loops: CDR1 SGHNT, CDR2 YENEEA. The CDR3 protein is CASSLTGQGAGGYTF. DNA of the CDR3: TGTGCCAGCAGCCTGACGGGACAGGGGGCCGGCGGCTACACCTTC. The full variable domain, its missing parts supplied by reference TRBV11-3 and TRBJ1-2, is EAGVVQSPRYKIIEKKQPVAFWCNPISGHNTLYWYLQNLGQGPELLIRYENEEAVDDSQLPKDRFSAERLKGVDSTLKIQPAELGDSAVYLCASSLTGQGAGGYTFGSGTRLTVV.

The chain couples TRBV28 to TRBJ1-1; 9 positions agree with TRBD1. J was trimmed by 5 bases and V by 4 bases; bases with no gene match: 8. CDR1 is MDHEN, CDR2 SYDVKM, per germline. The CDR3 has 15 residues. The CDR3, as DNA: TGTGCCAGCAGTTCCGGACAGGGGCGCTCGACTGAAGCTTTCTTT. Translated: CASSSGQGRSTEAFF.

The chain is built from TRBV2 and TRBJ1-2; D is unresolved. Germline CDR1 SNHLY, CDR2 FYNNEI. The CDR3 contains 13 residues. Deletions cut 7 bases from V and 4 bases from J, with 13 bases between. The CDR3 DNA reads as TGTGCCAGCAACGGACGGGGTAGCTATGGCTACACCTTC. Translation: CASNGRGSYGYTF.

The chain uses TRBV12-5 and TRBJ2-2, with 8 bases fitting TRBD2. Trimming took 5 bases from V and 8 from J; bases not matched to a gene: 10. Germline-derived CDR1 and CDR2 are LGHNT and FRNRAP. The length of the CDR3 is 15 residues. CDR3: CASGPGGGFRGELFF. CDR3 bases: TGTGCTAGTGGTCCGGGCGGGGGGTTCAGAGGGGAGCTGTTTTTT.

This clone turned up a few times. The rearrangement links TRBV5-4 to TRBJ1-3, with D hard to call. CDR3 length: 14 residues. Germline loops: CDR1 SGHNT, CDR2 YYREEE (reference sequence). Deletions cut 3 bases from V and 5 bases from J, with 12 bases between. For the CDR3, the DNA is TGTGCCAGCAGCTCGGCCGGGGATCGAAACACCATATATTTT. Its protein product is CASSSAGDRNTIYF.

The CDR3: CRGAAYGYTF. The CDR3 DNA reads as TGCAGGGGGGCAGCCTATGGCTACACCTTC. The J gene is TRBJ1-2, the V gene TRBV20-1; D might be TRBD1 (6 bases). CDR1 is DFQATT, CDR2 SNEGSKA, per germline (reference sequence). The CDR3 consists of 10 residues.

The V call is TRBV10-2, the J call TRBJ1-3, with D uncertain. The V gene lost 3 bases and the J gene lost 4 bases, with 13 bases spanning the gap. There are 15 residues in the CDR3. Germline V gene sequence: CDR1 WSHSY, CDR2 SAAADI. Here the CDR3 reads CASSDQLGLGNTIYF. In nucleotides, the CDR3 is TGCGCCAGCAGTGATCAATTAGGACTCGGAAACACCATATATTTT.

The chain combines TRBV14 with TRBJ2-1, with 7 bases fitting TRBD2. CDR3 length: 15 residues. Germline assignment: CDR1 SGHDN and CDR2 FVKESK. With 1 base clipped from V and 10 bases from J, the junction kept 10 bases outside the gene matches. The CDR3 DNA follows: TGTGCCAGCAGCCAAGGGGGGACGACTAGCCGCGAGCAGTTCTTC. It codes for CASSQGGTTSREQFF.

The chain is built from TRBV30 and TRBJ2-4; D possibly corresponds to TRBD1 (6 bases). Germline-derived CDR1 and CDR2 are GTSNPN and SVGIG (reference sequence). The CDR3 is 15 residues long. Trimming removed 6 bases from V and 2 bases from J, with 17 bases in between. CDR3 nucleotide sequence: TGTGCCTGCACAGGGTGCCTTAGTTCCAAAAACATTCAGTACTTC. Protein product: CACTGCLSSKNIQYF. The full variable domain, completed using reference TRBV30 and TRBJ2-4, is SQTIHQWPATLVQPVGSPLSLECTVEGTSNPNLYWYRQAAGRGLQLLFYSVGIGQISSEVPQNLSASRPQDRQFILSSKKLLLSDSGFYLCACTGCLSSKNIQYFGAGTRLSVL.

The CDR3 DNA sequence: TGTGCCAGCAGCCCCTTACCCGGGACTAACTACGAGCAGTACTTC. Translating it yields CASSPLPGTNYEQYF. The chain employs TRBV5-6 and TRBJ2-5, with 7 positions matching TRBD2. The closer fit of TRBJ2-7 to the DNA end suggests the J call may be wrong. The CDR3 runs to 15 residues. Looked up from germline, CDR1 is SGHDT and CDR2 is YYEEEE.